This T cell receptor (beta chain) was identified during a study of cytomegalovirus exposure and HLA in healthy donors. Healthy bone marrow donors made up the donors. Turning to this clone: Antigen specificity is unknown.

Germline assignment: CDR1 SEHNR and CDR2 FQNEAQ (reference sequence). Trimming cost V 5 bases and J 5 bases, with 6 bases left between them. CDR3 size: 11 residues. Notes on the study in general: Listed as cytomegalovirus-associated were roughly 180 TCR beta chains. In all likelihood, a cluster of highly shared sequence variants was a sequencing artifact.

Primers included in the PCR were 60 Vbeta and 13 Jbeta primers. Data came from immunoSEQ multiplex PCR; TCRdb stores just in-frame clones and leaves some out. The listing contains around 80,000 clones. The genes are TRBV7-9 and TRBJ2-5; D ambiguous. Sample: PBMCs. This clonotype was obtained from a man aged 40-55 years in good health and CMV-seronegative. As DNA, the CDR3 is TGTGCCAGCAGCCCACAGGAGACCCAGTACTTC. Translation gives CASSPQETQYF. Full variable domain (rest looked up from reference TRBV7-9 and TRBJ2-5): DTGVSQNPRHKITKRGQNVTFRCDPISEHNRLYWYRQTLGQGPEFLTYFQNEAQLEKSRLLSDRFSAERPKGSFSTLEIQRTEQGDSAMYLCASSPQETQYFGPGTRLLVL.